This T cell receptor (beta chain) came from a study of shared clonotypes between healthy human individuals. Whole-study context: Aged between 18 and 49, the donors were two women and a few men.

Study-level points and caveats: The authors sampled blood alone, and tissue repertoires likely differ. The small donor group covered limited genetic and exposure diversity.

Worth noting for this clone: The antigen is undetermined.

The CDR3 loop spans 15 amino acids. Trimming removed 5 bases from V and 6 bases from J; junction bases left unmatched: 11. Germline CDR1 SGHAT, CDR2 FQNNGV. Selected positively for CCR7 and CD45RO-negative, naive CD8 cells excluded terminally differentiated effector memory CD45RA+ cells. Only in-frame clones appear in the TCRdb table, and some are missing; sequencing was by immunoSEQ multiplex PCR. The table shows around 1.9 million clones, with approximately 94% occurring only once. Sequenced input: naive CD8+ T cells from PBMCs. The sequence derives from a young man in good health. Some clones in this sample may be carry-over from other donors' samples. The chain has TRBV11-2 and TRBJ1-1, with TRBD1 matching over 8 bases. CDR3 residues: CASSTWTGMEAEAFF. DNA for the CDR3: TGTGCCAGCAGCACCTGGACAGGGATGGAAGCTGAAGCTTTCTTT.